The source of this T cell receptor beta chain is a study of blood T cells in healthy people across ages (dated by TCRdb to 2013 to 2016). For the study in its entirety: In model experiments, template switching captured roughly one uniquely barcoded TCR beta cDNA molecule for every two T cells. To track age-related changes in TCR beta repertoire diversity, the study relied on deep sequencing normalized with unique cDNA molecular identifiers. Four age groups were formed from the donors: young (average 16 years), middle-aged (approximately 41), aged (roughly 58) and long-lived (about 80). To avoid experimental bias, donors of different ages were spread randomly across the sequencing lanes. For two donors (one aged 18 to 30 and one aged 80 or older), the study analyzed two additional independent replicas of 1 million unique cDNA reads from the same blood draw.

This clonotype was seen a handful of times. Its antigen is still unknown. Base-call qualities are not available, and no considerably larger clone is one nucleotide away. The donors were a few dozen Caucasian individuals from Russia, aged roughly 6 to 100 years, who were systemically healthy. Ten milliliters of peripheral blood were drawn from each donor into EDTA-treated Vacutainer tubes. Ficoll-Paque density-gradient centrifugation was used to isolate PBMCs, with at least 6 million obtained per sample. Trizol reagent was used to extract total RNA from PBMCs, with at least 5.5 micrograms per sample. Naive CD45RAhigh/CD27high T cell percentages were measured by flow cytometry on a PBMC aliquot from every donor. Spanning cysteine to phenylalanine, the CDR3 consists of 15 amino acids. This entry keeps only the CDR3 DNA: 45 bases, framed from base 1. According to the germline V gene, CDR1 reads SGHRS and CDR2 reads YFSETQ. V is pruned by 4 bases and J by 3 bases, leaving 6 bases of the junction without a gene match.

Library generation was performed with 5' RACE. Sequencing was carried out with an Illumina HiSeq 2500. A second PCR of about 6 to 11 cycles was run with a J-beta primer mix and a sample-barcoded 5' primer. Each TCR beta cDNA molecule received a unique molecular identifier from a template-switch 5' adaptor carrying 12 random nucleotides. At least 3 million CDR3-containing paired-end reads were obtained from each sample. The Mint cDNA synthesis kit, primed by a TRBC-specific oligonucleotide, was used to synthesize first-strand cDNA from all RNA. All cDNA was treated with uracil-DNA glycosylase and then went through a first 18-cycle PCR with the universal primers M1SS and BC2_uni_R. In the source study's methods: For normalization, 1 million high-quality reads, each with a distinct molecular identifier, were randomly selected from each sample. Reads with shared molecular identifiers were discarded instead of being binned into consensus sequences. CDR3 identification, clonotype clustering and error correction used MiTCR with a Q25 quality threshold and the strictest error-elimination algorithm. A nonparametric unseen species model using Euler transformation provided a lower-bound estimate of total TCR beta diversity. TCRdb handled the public reads itself, with Q25 trimming in fastp and clone calling in MiXCR, and kept productive beta chains. Rows with a matching CDR3 protein are joined into one entry that keeps the most common DNA and genes. The V and J calls follow TCRdb's processing rather than the paper's. In all, the sample holds hundreds of thousands of distinct CDR3 sequences, and about three fifths of those were seen once. The biggest ten clones account for 20% to 25% of the sample.

On the study overall, not on this receptor specifically: Bulk unsorted PBMC profiling prevented conclusive comparison of naive and antigen-experienced compartments. Because donor CMV infection status was unknown, age-related changes in expanded clonotypes were potentially confounded. Estimates of total diversity based on one million sequenced T cells were regarded as lower bounds and as underestimates. Observed TCR beta diversity per million T cells fell roughly linearly with age, and a significant reduction was already apparent by age roughly 40. Compared with the aged group, the long-lived group had more naive CD4+ T cells, fewer expanded clones and increased TCR diversity, suggesting age selection. The percentage of naive T cells measured by flow cytometry correlated strongly with observed TCR beta diversity.

The sequence is built from TRBV5-1 and TRBJ1-2; 10 central nucleotides agree with TRBD1. This TCR derives from a man aged 25-45 years in good health. Source material: blood. The DNA sequence is as follows: TGCGCCAGCAGCCCCGGGACAGGGGTGGACTATGGCTACACCTTC. This encodes CASSPGTGVDYGYTF. Reference TRBV5-1 and TRBJ1-2 proteins supply the regions before and after the CDR3; the full variable domain is: KAGVTQTPRYLIKTRGQQVTLSCSPISGHRSVSWYQQTPGQGLQFLFEYFSETQRNKGNFPGRFSGRQFSNSRSEMNVSTLELGDSALYLCASSPGTGVDYGYTFGSGTRLTVV.